The sequence of this T cell receptor beta chain was determined in a study of identifying expanded T cells in peripheral blood. Worth noting for this clone: The antigen remains undetermined.

Profiled with immunoSEQ multiplex PCR; TCRdb holds only in-frame clones, not every one. The sample has 120,000 or so clones; over 65% are singletons. The length of the CDR3 is 18 residues. Trimming removed 5 bases from V and 0 bases from J, with 17 bases in between. CDR1 is LNHDA and CDR2 is SQIVND in the germline V gene (reference sequence). Study outcomes and limitations: Over about two and four weeks, about 17 and 20 clones changed, versus 1.2 between replicates.

Material for sequencing was blood. The chain links TRBV19 to TRBJ2-6, with TRBD1 as a possible D gene (7 bases). This receptor was taken from a person aged 18 to 75 in good health. CDR3 DNA sequence: TGTGCCAGTAGTGCCCAGGGGGGCCCAAACTCTGGGGCCAACGTCCTGACTTTC. This gives the protein CASSAQGGPNSGANVLTF.